This TCR beta chain was identified during a study of shared clonotypes between healthy human individuals. In germline, CDR1 is SGHAT, CDR2 FQNNGV. Trimming pared 5 bases from V and 3 bases from J, leaving 16 bases between. This CDR3 spans 15 amino acids. This table comes from immunoSEQ multiplex PCR, and its TCRdb copy is limited to in-frame clones, with some not included. The table shows about 470,000 clones, with roughly three quarters occurring only once. The chain employs TRBV11-2 and TRBJ1-1, with D uncertain. The specimen was PBMCs. The TCR was taken from a woman aged 40 to 49 in good health. Some clones in this sample may be carry-over from other donors' samples. CDR3 region: CASSLTMGWDTEAFF. The CDR3 region has the DNA TGTGCCAGCAGCCTGACGATGGGGTGGGACACTGAAGCTTTCTTT.